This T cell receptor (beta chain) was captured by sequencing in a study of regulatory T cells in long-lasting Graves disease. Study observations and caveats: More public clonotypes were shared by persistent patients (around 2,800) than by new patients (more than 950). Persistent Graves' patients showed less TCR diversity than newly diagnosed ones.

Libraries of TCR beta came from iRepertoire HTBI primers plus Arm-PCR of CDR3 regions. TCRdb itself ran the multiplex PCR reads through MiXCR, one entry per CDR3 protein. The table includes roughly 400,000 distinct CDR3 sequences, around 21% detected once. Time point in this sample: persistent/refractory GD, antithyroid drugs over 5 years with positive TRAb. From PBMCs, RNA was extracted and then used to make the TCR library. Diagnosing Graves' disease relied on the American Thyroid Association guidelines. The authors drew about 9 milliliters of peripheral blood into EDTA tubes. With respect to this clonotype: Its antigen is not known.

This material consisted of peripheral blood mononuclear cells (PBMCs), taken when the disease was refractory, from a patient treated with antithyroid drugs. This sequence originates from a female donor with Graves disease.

The CDR3 coding sequence is TGTGCCACTAACCCCGGGGAATCCTACGAGCAGTACTTC. It codes for CATNPGESYEQYF. The rearrangement uses TRBV11-2 and TRBJ2-7, with D tentatively TRBD2 (5 bases). Trimming removed 10 bases from V and 1 base from J, with 14 bases in between. Germline V gene sequence: CDR1 SGHAT, CDR2 FQNNGV. The CDR3 covers 13 residues.